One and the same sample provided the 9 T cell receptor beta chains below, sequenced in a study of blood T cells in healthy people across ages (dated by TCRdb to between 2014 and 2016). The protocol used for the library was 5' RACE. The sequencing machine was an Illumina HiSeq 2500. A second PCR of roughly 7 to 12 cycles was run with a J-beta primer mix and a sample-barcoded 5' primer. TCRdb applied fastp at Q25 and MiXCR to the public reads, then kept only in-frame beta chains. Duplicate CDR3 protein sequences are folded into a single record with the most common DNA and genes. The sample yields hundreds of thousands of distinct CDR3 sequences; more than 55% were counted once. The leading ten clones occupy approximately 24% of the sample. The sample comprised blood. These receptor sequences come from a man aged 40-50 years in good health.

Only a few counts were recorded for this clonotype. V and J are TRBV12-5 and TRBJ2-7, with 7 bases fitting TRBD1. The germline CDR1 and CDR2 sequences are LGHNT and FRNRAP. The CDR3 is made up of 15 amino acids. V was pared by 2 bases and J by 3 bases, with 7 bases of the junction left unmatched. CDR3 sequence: CASGLTPGQFYEQYF. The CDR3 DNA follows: TGTGCTAGTGGTTTGACCCCGGGACAGTTCTACGAGCAGTACTTC. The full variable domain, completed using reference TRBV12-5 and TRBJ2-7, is DARVTQTPRHKVTEMGQEVTMRCQPILGHNTVFWYRQTMMQGLELLAYFRNRAPLDDSGMPKDRFSAEMPDATLATLKIQPSEPRDSAVYFCASGLTPGQFYEQYFGPGTRLTVT.

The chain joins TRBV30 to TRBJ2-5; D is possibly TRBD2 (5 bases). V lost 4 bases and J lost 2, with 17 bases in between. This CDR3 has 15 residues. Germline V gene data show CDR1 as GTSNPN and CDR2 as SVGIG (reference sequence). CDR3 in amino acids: CAWIRNRGPQETQYF. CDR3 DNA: TGTGCCTGGATTAGAAACCGGGGTCCTCAAGAGACCCAGTACTTC.

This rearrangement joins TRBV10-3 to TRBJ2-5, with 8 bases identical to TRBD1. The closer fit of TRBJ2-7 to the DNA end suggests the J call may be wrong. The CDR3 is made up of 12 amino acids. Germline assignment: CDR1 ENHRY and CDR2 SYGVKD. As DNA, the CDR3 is TGTGCCATTTCACAGGGGGTCTGCGAGCAGTACTTC. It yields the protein CAISQGVCEQYF.

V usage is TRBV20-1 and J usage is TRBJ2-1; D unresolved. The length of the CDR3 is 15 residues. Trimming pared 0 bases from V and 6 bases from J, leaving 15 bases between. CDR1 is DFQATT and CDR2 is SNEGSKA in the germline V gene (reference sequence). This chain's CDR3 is CSARETFRLPNEQFF. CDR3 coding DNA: TGCAGTGCTAGAGAGACCTTCAGACTGCCCAATGAGCAGTTCTTC.

CDR3 coding DNA: TGTGCCAGCAGCTCTCTTGGGGGGCCCCAAGCTAACTATGGCTACACCTTC. This gives the protein CASSSLGGPQANYGYTF. V is TRBV7-2 and J is TRBJ1-2; weak D call: TRBD1 (6 bases). In germline, CDR1 is SGHTA, CDR2 FQGNSA. The CDR3 has 17 residues. V shed 4 bases and J shed 0 bases, with 18 bases lying between them.

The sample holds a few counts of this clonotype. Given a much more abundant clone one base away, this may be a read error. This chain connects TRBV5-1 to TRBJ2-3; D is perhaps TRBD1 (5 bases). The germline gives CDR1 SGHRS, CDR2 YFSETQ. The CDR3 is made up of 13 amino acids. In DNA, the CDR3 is TGCGCCAGCAGCACATTAGAGACAGATCCGCAGTATTTT. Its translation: CASSTLETDPQYF.

CDR3 sequence (DNA): TGTGCCAGCAGCTCTAATTCTGGGGGGGATGAGCAGTTCTTC. This encodes CASSSNSGGDEQFF. The chain carries TRBV7-9 and TRBJ2-1; 7 bases are a match to TRBD2. The trim removed 4 bases at V and 8 bases at J, leaving 8 bases unmatched. CDR3 length: 14 residues. The germline CDR1 and CDR2 sequences are SEHNR and FQNEAQ (reference sequence).

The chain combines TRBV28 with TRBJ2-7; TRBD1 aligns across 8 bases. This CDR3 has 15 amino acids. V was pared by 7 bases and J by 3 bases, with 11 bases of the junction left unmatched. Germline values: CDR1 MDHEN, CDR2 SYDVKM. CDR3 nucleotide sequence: TGTGCCAGCATTGGGACGACAGGGGCCTTCTACGAGCAGTACTTC. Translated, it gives CASIGTTGAFYEQYF.

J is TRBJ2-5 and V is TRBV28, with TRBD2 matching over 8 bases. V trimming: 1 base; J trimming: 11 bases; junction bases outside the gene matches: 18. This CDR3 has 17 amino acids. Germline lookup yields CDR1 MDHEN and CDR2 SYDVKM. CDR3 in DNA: TGTGCCAGCAGTTTATTCCGGGGGGGCTTCCTACAAGGGGAGCAGTACTTC. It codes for CASSLFRGGFLQGEQYF.